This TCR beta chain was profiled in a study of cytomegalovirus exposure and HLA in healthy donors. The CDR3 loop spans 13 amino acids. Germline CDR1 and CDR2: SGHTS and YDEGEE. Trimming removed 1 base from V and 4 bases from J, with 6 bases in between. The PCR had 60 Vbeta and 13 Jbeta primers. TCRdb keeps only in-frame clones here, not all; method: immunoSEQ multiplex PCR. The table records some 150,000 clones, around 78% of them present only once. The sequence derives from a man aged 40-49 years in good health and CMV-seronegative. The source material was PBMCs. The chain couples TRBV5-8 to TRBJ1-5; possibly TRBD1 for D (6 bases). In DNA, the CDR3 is TGTGCCAGCAGCTTGACAGGGAATCAGCCCCAGCATTTT. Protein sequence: CASSLTGNQPQHF. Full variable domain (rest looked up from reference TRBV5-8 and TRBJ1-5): EAGVTQSPTHLIKTRGQQATLRCSPISGHTSVYWYQQALGLGLQFLLWYDEGEERNRGNFPPRFSGRQFPNYSSELNVNALELEDSALYLCASSLTGNQPQHFGDGTRLSIL.